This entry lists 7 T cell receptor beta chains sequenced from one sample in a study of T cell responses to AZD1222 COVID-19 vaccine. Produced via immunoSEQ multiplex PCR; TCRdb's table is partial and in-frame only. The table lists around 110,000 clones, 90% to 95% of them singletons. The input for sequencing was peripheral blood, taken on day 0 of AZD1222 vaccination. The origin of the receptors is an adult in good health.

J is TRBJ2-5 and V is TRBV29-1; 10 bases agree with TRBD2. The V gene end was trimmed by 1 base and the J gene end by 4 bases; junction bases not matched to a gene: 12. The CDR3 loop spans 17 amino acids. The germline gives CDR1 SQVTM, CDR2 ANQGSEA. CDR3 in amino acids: CSVEGRLERGGRETQYF. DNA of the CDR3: TGCAGCGTTGAAGGTAGACTCGAGCGGGGGGGCAGAGAGACCCAGTACTTC. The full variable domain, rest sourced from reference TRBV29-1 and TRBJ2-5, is SAVISQKPSRDICQRGTSLTIQCQVDSQVTMMFWYRQQPGQSLTLIATANQGSEATYESGFVIDKFPISRPNLTFSTLTVSNMSPEDSSIYLCSVEGRLERGGRETQYFGPGTRLLVL.

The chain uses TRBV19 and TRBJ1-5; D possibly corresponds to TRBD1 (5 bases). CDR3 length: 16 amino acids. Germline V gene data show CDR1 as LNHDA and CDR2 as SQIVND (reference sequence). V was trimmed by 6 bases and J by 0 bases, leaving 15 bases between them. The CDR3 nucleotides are TGTGCCAGTAGGCCGGGGGGAGCCTATAGCAATCAGCCCCAGCATTTT. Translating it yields CASRPGGAYSNQPQHF.

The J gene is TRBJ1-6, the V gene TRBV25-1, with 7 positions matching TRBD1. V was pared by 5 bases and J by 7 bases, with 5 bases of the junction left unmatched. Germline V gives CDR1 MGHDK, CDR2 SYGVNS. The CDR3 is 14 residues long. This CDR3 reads CASSLTGRNSPLHF. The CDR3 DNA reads TGTGCCAGCAGTTTGACAGGGCGGAATTCACCCCTCCACTTT.

In nucleotides, the CDR3 is TGTGCCAGCAGTGCCTCCCACAGGGAGCAGTTCTTC. This translates into CASSASHREQFF. The chain carries TRBV12-3 or TRBV12-4 and TRBJ2-1; the D gene is possibly TRBD1 (5 bases). The CDR3 has 12 amino acids. V lost 5 bases and J lost 10, with 12 bases in between.

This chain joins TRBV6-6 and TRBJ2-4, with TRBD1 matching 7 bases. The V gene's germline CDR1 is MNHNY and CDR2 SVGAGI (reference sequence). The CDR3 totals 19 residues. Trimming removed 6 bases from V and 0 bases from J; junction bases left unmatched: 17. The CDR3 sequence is CASSLTGPANLLAKNIQYF. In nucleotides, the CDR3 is TGTGCCAGCAGCTTGACAGGGCCAGCAAACCTTCTAGCCAAAAACATTCAGTACTTC.

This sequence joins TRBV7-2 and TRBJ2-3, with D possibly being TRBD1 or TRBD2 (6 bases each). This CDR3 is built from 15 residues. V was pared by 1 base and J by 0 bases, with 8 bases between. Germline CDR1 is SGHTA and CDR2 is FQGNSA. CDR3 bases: TGTGCCAGCAGCTTAGGGGGGGCCAGCACAGATACGCAGTATTTT. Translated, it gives CASSLGGASTDTQYF. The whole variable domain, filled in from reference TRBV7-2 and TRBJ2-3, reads GAGVSQSPSNKVTEKGKDVELRCDPISGHTALYWYRQSLGQGLEFLIYFQGNSAPDKSGLPSDRFSAERTGGSVSTLTIQRTQQEDSAVYLCASSLGGASTDTQYFGPGTRLTVL.

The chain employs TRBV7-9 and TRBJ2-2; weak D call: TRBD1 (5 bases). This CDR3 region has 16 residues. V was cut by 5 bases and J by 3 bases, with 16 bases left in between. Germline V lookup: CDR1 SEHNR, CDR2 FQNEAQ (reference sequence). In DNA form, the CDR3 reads TGTGCCAGCAGCCCCCGGACAAGGCTGGACACCGGGGAGCTGTTTTTT. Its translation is CASSPRTRLDTGELFF.